This is a list of T cell receptor beta chains from one sample in a study of cytomegalovirus exposure and HLA in healthy donors. Repertoires were generated with immunoSEQ multiplex PCR, while TCRdb's copy carries only in-frame clones and drops some. The sample shows 160,000 or so clones, approximately 80% of them seen only once. Sequencing was carried out using PBMCs. The receptors shown here come from a young woman in good health and CMV-seronegative. CDR3s include the opening cysteine and the closing phenylalanine or tryptophan. Each record gives: D gene, J gene, V gene, clone size, CDR3 protein, CDR3 DNA. The D gene is left open where the match is weak. The size entry is marked missing in some rows and otherwise reads once, few, many or a size class.

NA,TRBJ1-3,TRBV29-1,NA,CSVRNRDSGNTIYF,TGCAGCGTTCGTAACAGAGACTCTGGAAACACCATATATTTT
TRBD1,TRBJ1-2,TRBV6-1,NA,CASSDLQGKGGYTF,TGTGCCAGCAGTGATCTACAGGGGAAAGGTGGCTACACCTTC
NA,TRBJ1-3,TRBV11-2,NA,CASSFGRGPGNTIYF,TGTGCCAGCAGCTTTGGCAGGGGACCTGGAAACACCATATATTTT
TRBD1,TRBJ2-7,TRBV7-6,NA,CASSQIAGQGDEQYF,TGTGCCAGCAGCCAGATAGCGGGACAGGGGGACGAGCAGTACTTC
TRBD1,TRBJ1-1,TRBV28,NA,CASSLSGTGGAFF,TGTGCCAGCAGTTTGTCCGGGACAGGGGGGGCTTTCTTT
NA,TRBJ1-1,TRBV9,NA,CASSSRGGRDTEAFF,TGTGCCAGCAGCTCCCGGGGGGGGAGGGACACTGAAGCTTTCTTT
NA,TRBJ1-5,TRBV2,NA,CASSVRRNSNQPQHF,TGTGCCAGCAGTGTAAGAAGGAATAGCAATCAGCCCCAGCATTTC
NA,TRBJ1-1,TRBV11-3,NA,CASSLGRVEAFF,TGTGCCAGCAGCTTAGGGAGAGTTGAAGCTTTCTTT
NA,TRBJ1-2,TRBV30,NA,CASQRTISPPSNYGYTF,TGTGCCTCCCAAAGGACAATCAGTCCCCCGTCTAACTATGGCTACACCTTC
NA,TRBJ2-7,TRBV5-1,NA,CASSLGLDEQYF,TGCGCCAGCAGCCTCGGACTGGACGAGCAGTACTTC
NA,TRBJ1-2,TRBV5-1,NA,CASSLSGGGYTF,TGCGCCAGCAGCCTCTCGGGGGGCGGCTACACCTTC
NA,TRBJ1-1,TRBV19,NA,CASSIVRRGPPEAFF,TGTGCCAGTAGTATAGTTCGGCGGGGACCCCCTGAAGCTTTCTTT
NA,TRBJ2-7,TRBV7-9,NA,CASSFPRGRPYEQYF,TGTGCCAGCAGCTTCCCCCGGGGGAGGCCCTACGAGCAGTACTTC
TRBD1,TRBJ1-2,TRBV7-8,few,CASSLTTGAFGGYTF,TGTGCCAGCAGCTTAACAACAGGGGCCTTCGGCGGCTACACCTTC
NA,TRBJ2-5,TRBV6-1,NA,CASSESILLPETQYF,TGTGCCAGCAGTGAATCTATCCTACTACCAGAGACCCAGTACTTC
TRBD2,TRBJ2-3,TRBV5-1,NA,CASSRTSGGRSTDTQYF,TGCGCCAGCAGCCGGACTAGCGGGGGGCGAAGCACAGATACGCAGTATTTT
NA,TRBJ2-4,TRBV5-1,NA,CASSLAGAAKNIQYF,TGCGCCAGCAGCTTGGCAGGGGCCGCCAAAAACATTCAGTACTTC
NA,TRBJ1-1,TRBV5-4,NA,CASSANTWNTEAFF,TGTGCCAGCAGCGCAAATACATGGAACACTGAAGCTTTCTTT
TRBD1,TRBJ1-1,TRBV27,NA,CASSLEGQGFSEAFF,TGTGCCAGCAGTTTAGAGGGACAGGGTTTTTCTGAAGCTTTCTTT
NA,TRBJ2-5,TRBV5-6,NA,CASSLDREETQYF,TGTGCCAGCAGCTTGGATCGGGAAGAGACCCAGTACTTC
NA,TRBJ1-1,TRBV28,NA,CASSLQTGWYTEAFF,TGTGCCAGCAGTCTCCAGACAGGTTGGTACACTGAAGCTTTCTTT
NA,TRBJ2-1,TRBV6-1,NA,CASSENPRGEQFF,TGTGCCAGCAGTGAAAACCCCCGAGGTGAGCAGTTCTTC
TRBD1,TRBJ2-7,TRBV5-1,NA,CASSWGQGRGYEQYF,TGCGCCAGCAGCTGGGGACAGGGTAGAGGTTACGAGCAGTACTTC
TRBD2,TRBJ2-1,TRBV7-3,NA,CASSSGTSGVDEQFF,TGTGCCAGCAGCTCCGGGACTAGCGGGGTCGATGAGCAGTTCTTC
NA,TRBJ1-1,TRBV6-5,NA,CASSYDLGSRTEAFF,TGTGCCAGCAGTTACGATCTAGGGAGTCGGACTGAAGCTTTCTTT
TRBD1,TRBJ1-2,TRBV10-2,NA,CASYSGQGFYGYTF,TGCGCCAGCTACTCGGGACAGGGGTTTTATGGCTACACCTTC
NA,TRBJ1-1,TRBV5-8,NA,CASSLLGGAFF,TGTGCCAGCAGCTTATTGGGGGGAGCTTTCTTT
TRBD1,TRBJ1-4,TRBV7-9,NA,CASSLGQTTTKLFF,TGTGCCAGCAGCTTGGGACAGACAACGACGAAACTGTTTTTT
NA,TRBJ1-2,TRBV6-5,NA,CASSLSGQYGYTF,TGTGCCAGCAGTTTAAGCGGACAGTATGGCTACACCTTC
TRBD1,TRBJ1-1,TRBV7-2,NA,CASSLATGVNTEAFF,TGTGCCAGCAGCTTAGCAACAGGGGTTAACACTGAAGCTTTCTTT
TRBD1,TRBJ2-2,TRBV10-3,NA,CAIRDRAGELFF,TGTGCCATCAGAGACAGGGCCGGGGAGCTGTTTTTT
TRBD2,TRBJ2-1,TRBV5-1,NA,CASSSGTSGGDEQFF,TGCGCCAGCAGCTCTGGGACTAGCGGGGGGGATGAGCAGTTCTTC
TRBD1,TRBJ2-7,TRBV28,NA,CASSSPTGKWYEQYF,TGTGCCAGCAGTTCCCCGACAGGGAAATGGTACGAGCAGTACTTC
TRBD1,TRBJ2-1,TRBV7-9,NA,CASSYGQGSYNEQFF,TGTGCCAGCAGCTACGGACAGGGCTCCTACAATGAGCAGTTCTTC
NA,TRBJ2-7,TRBV5-1,NA,CASSWQGSGSYEQYF,TGCGCCAGCAGCTGGCAGGGTAGCGGCTCCTACGAGCAGTACTTC
NA,TRBJ1-6,TRBV6-6,NA,CASSYWSDSPLHF,TGTGCCAGCAGTTACTGGTCAGATTCACCCCTCCACTTT
NA,TRBJ1-2,TRBV28,NA,CASSPLYYGYTF,TGTGCCAGCAGTCCTTTATACTATGGCTACACCTTC
TRBD1,TRBJ1-1,TRBV28,NA,CASFNPGTGVAFF,TGTGCCAGCTTTAATCCCGGGACAGGGGTAGCTTTCTTT
NA,TRBJ2-7,TRBV13,NA,CASSSRQAAYEQYF,TGTGCCAGCAGCTCCCGCCAGGCAGCCTACGAGCAGTACTTC
NA,TRBJ1-1,TRBV5-1,once,CASSLGQSSNTEAFF,TGCGCCAGCAGCTTGGGACAGAGTTCGAACACTGAAGCTTTCTTT
TRBD1,TRBJ1-5,TRBV19,NA,CASSPYDRASNQPQHF,TGTGCCAGTAGCCCATACGACAGGGCGAGCAATCAGCCCCAGCATTTT
TRBD2,TRBJ2-5,TRBV5-1,few,CASSESYAGTRLYF,TGCGCCAGCAGCGAATCATACGCCGGGACTAGGCTTTACTTC